This record concerns one T cell receptor beta chain sequence. What it binds is unknown. This CDR3 spans 15 amino acids. V trimming: 0 bases; J trimming: 8 bases; junction bases outside the gene matches: 2. Germline assignment: CDR1 GTSNPN and CDR2 SVGIG (reference sequence). These data originate in a study of cytomegalovirus exposure and HLA in healthy donors. Points from the study as a whole: Near-uniform donor sequencing depth was presumed by presence/absence analyses. No immune exposure information besides CMV serostatus was available. The authors listed 150 to 200 TCR beta chains as cytomegalovirus-associated.

The PCR contained 60 Vbeta and 13 Jbeta primers. Repertoires were generated with immunoSEQ multiplex PCR, while TCRdb's copy carries only in-frame clones and drops some. Of roughly 150,000 clones listed, about three quarters are singletons. The material sequenced was PBMCs. The chain employs TRBV30 and TRBJ2-4; 15 nucleotides agree with TRBD2. This TCR was recovered from a man aged 18 to 35 in good health and CMV-seronegative. As DNA, the CDR3 is TGTGCCTGGAGTGTAGGACTAGCGGGAGGGGACATTCAGTACTTC. It encodes CAWSVGLAGGDIQYF.